This passage covers 3 T cell receptor beta chains from one sample sequenced in a study of shared clonotypes between healthy human individuals (dated by TCRdb to about 2020). The method was the immunoSEQ multiplex PCR assay. In TCRdb, the immuneACCESS table is reduced to in-frame sequences with V and J assigned. These tables do not hold every clone; where another copy was compared, an unresolved V gene accounts for under half, and the others remain unexplained. The sample table holds over a million clones, of which 78% were seen once. The ten largest clones capture 0.61% of the sample. Sequencing used memory CD4+ T cells from PBMCs. This specimen's cell subset or site label, per the study, means: CD45RA-negative fraction. The receptors were sampled from a man aged 18 to 29 in good health. Some clones in this sample may be carry-over from other donors' samples.

The CDR3 is CASSFDSPGGEQFF. CDR3 nucleotide sequence: TGTGCCAGCAGCTTTGATAGCCCCGGAGGGGAGCAGTTCTTC. The chain uses TRBV7-2 and TRBJ2-1; D is possibly TRBD2 (6 bases). V dropped 3 bases and J dropped 10 bases, with 16 bases sitting between them. Looked up from germline, CDR1 is SGHTA and CDR2 is FQGNSA. The CDR3 runs to 14 residues.

The chain couples TRBV28 to TRBJ2-5, with D maybe TRBD1 (6 bases). CDR1 MDHEN and CDR2 SYDVKM come from the germline V gene. The CDR3 covers 14 residues. The ends were cut back, 3 bases at V and 5 bases at J, with 13 bases in the middle. The CDR3 nucleotides are TGTGCCAGCAGTTTTGGGGACAAGTGGGAGACCCAGTACTTC. It yields the protein CASSFGDKWETQYF. The full variable domain, its missing parts supplied by reference TRBV28 and TRBJ2-5, is DVKVTQSSRYLVKRTGEKVFLECVQDMDHENMFWYRQDPGLGLRLIYFSYDVKMKEKGDIPEGYSVSREKKERFSLILESASTNQTSMYLCASSFGDKWETQYFGPGTRLLVL.

The rearrangement joins TRBV9 to TRBJ2-5; 13 positions match TRBD2. Germline loops: CDR1 SGDLS, CDR2 YYNGEE. The J segment lost 3 bases and the V segment lost 4 bases, leaving 18 bases of the junction unmatched. This CDR3 is built from 20 residues. The CDR3 reads CASSTHKRLAGGLSKETQYF. In DNA, the CDR3 is TGTGCCAGCAGCACCCACAAAAGACTAGCGGGAGGACTATCAAAAGAGACCCAGTACTTC. The entire variable domain, with the rest obtained from reference TRBV9 and TRBJ2-5, is as follows: DSGVTQTPKHLITATGQRVTLRCSPRSGDLSVYWYQQSLDQGLQFLIQYYNGEERAKGNILERFSAQQFPDLHSELNLSSLELGDSALYFCASSTHKRLAGGLSKETQYFGPGTRLLVL.